This T cell receptor (beta chain) was identified during a study of control samples from healthy donors and cancer patients. This table comes from immunoSEQ multiplex PCR, and its TCRdb copy is limited to in-frame clones, with some not included. The sample shows about 410,000 clones, roughly 90% of them seen only once. CDR3 size: 17 residues. Germline V gene sequence: CDR1 MGHRA, CDR2 YSYEKL. J was trimmed by 7 bases and V by 1 base; bases with no gene match: 11. The sequence derives from a man aged 40-50 years with head and neck cancer. The rearrangement links TRBV4-1 to TRBJ1-5; TRBD1 aligns across 9 bases. Sequences were obtained from PBMCs. CDR3 in DNA: TGCGCCAGCAGCCAAGTCTCCGGGACAGGGTATGTCCAGCCCCAGCATTTT. It encodes CASSQVSGTGYVQPQHF.